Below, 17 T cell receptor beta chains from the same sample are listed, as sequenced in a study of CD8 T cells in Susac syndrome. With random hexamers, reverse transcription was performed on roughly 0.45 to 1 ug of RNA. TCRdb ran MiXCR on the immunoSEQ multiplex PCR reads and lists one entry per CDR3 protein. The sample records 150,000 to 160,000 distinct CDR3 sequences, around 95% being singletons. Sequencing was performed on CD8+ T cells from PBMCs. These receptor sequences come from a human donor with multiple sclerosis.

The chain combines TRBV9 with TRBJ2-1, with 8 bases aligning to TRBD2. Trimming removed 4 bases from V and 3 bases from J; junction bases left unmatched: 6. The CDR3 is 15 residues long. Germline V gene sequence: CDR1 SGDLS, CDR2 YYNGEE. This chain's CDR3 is CASSYSGVRYNEQFF. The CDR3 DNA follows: TGTGCCAGCAGCTATAGCGGGGTACGCTACAATGAGCAGTTCTTC.

CDR3 residues: CSARAGAGPYNEQFF. As DNA, the CDR3 is TGCAGTGCTAGAGCGGGCGCGGGGCCCTACAATGAGCAGTTCTTC. The chain carries TRBV20-1 and TRBJ2-1; maybe TRBD2 (6 bases). Trimming cost V 1 base and J 2 bases, with 12 bases left between them. The CDR3 totals 15 residues. CDR1 DFQATT and CDR2 SNEGSKA come from the germline V gene (reference sequence).

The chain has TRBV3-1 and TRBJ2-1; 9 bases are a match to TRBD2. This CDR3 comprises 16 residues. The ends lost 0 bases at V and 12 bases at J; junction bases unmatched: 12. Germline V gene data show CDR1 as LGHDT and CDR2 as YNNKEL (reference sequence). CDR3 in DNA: TGTGCCAGCAGCCAAGATCGTCTAGCGGGGCCCGCCGGGCAGTTCTTC. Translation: CASSQDRLAGPAGQFF.

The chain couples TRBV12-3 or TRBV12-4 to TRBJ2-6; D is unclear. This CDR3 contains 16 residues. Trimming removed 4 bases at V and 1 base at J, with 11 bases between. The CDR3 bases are TGTGCCAGCAGTTCCCCCCAGAAGTCTGGGGCCAACGTCCTGACTTTC. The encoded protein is CASSSPQKSGANVLTF.

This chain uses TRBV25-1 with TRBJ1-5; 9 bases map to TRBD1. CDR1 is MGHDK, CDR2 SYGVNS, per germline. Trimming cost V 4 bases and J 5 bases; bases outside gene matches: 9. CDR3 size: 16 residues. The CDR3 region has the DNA TGTGCCAGCAGTGGACAACCGGGACAGGGAGATCAGCCCCAGCATTTT. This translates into CASSGQPGQGDQPQHF.

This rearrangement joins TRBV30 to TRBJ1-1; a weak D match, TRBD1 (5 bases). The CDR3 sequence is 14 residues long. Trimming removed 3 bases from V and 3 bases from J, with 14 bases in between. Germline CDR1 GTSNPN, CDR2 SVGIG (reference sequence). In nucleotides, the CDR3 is TGTGCCTGGAGCCCAACCGGGGGATACACTGAAGCTTTCTTT. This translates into CAWSPTGGYTEAFF.

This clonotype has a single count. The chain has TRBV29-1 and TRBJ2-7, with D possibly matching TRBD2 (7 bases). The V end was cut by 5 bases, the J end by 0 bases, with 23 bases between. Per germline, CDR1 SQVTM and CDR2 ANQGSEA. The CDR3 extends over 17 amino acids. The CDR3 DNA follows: TGCAGCGTTACGGGGGGACAAAGGCCCAAGAGCTCCTACGAGCAGTACTTC. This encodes CSVTGGQRPKSSYEQYF.

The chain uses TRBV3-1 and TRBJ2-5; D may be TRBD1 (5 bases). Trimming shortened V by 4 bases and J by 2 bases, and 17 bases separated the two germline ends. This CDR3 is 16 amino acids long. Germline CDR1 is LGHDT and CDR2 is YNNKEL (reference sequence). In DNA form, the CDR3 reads TGTGCCAGCAGCCCCCCGACAGTGGGGAAGCAAGAGACCCAGTACTTC. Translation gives CASSPPTVGKQETQYF.

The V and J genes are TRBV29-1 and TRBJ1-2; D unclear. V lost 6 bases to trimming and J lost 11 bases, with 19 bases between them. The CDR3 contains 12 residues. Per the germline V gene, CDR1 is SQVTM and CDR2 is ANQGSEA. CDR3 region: CSVAPGVHQYTF. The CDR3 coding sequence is TGCAGCGTGGCCCCCGGGGTACACCAATACACCTTC. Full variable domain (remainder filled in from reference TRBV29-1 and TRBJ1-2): SAVISQKPSRDICQRGTSLTIQCQVDSQVTMMFWYRQQPGQSLTLIATANQGSEATYESGFVIDKFPISRPNLTFSTLTVSNMSPEDSSIYLCSVAPGVHQYTFGSGTRLTVV.

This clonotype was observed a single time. This CDR3 is CAWNAGAVGINEQFF. The DNA of the CDR3 is TGTGCCTGGAACGCGGGGGCCGTGGGCATAAATGAGCAGTTCTTC. The chain recombines TRBV30 with TRBJ2-1; a possible D gene is TRBD2 (7 bases). Per the germline V gene, CDR1 is GTSNPN and CDR2 is SVGIG (reference sequence). CDR3 length equals 15 residues. Trimming removed 4 bases at V and 7 bases at J, with 20 bases between.

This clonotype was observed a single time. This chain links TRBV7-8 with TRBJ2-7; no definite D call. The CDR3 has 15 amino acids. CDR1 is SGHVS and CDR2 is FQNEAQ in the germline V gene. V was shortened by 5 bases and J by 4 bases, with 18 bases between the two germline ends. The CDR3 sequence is CASSAAGPGWYEQYF. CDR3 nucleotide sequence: TGTGCCAGCAGCGCCGCCGGGCCGGGTTGGTACGAGCAGTACTTC. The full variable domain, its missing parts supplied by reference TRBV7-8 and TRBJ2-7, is GAGVSQSPRYKVAKRGQDVALRCDPISGHVSLFWYQQALGQGPEFLTYFQNEAQLDKSGLPSDRFFAERPEGSVSTLKIQRTQQEDSAVYLCASSAAGPGWYEQYFGPGTRLTVT.

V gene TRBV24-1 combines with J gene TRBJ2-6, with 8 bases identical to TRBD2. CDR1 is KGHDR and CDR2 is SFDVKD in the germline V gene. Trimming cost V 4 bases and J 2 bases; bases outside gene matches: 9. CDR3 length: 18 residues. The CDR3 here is CATSDPAGANTGANVLTF. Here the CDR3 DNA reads TGTGCCACCAGTGACCCAGCGGGGGCCAACACTGGGGCCAACGTCCTGACTTTC.

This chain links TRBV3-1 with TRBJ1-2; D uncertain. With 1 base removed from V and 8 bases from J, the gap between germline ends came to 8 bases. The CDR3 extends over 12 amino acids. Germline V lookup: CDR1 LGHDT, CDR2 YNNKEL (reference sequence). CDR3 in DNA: TGTGCCAGCAGCCAAGTGACGAAAGGCTACACCTTC. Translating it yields CASSQVTKGYTF.

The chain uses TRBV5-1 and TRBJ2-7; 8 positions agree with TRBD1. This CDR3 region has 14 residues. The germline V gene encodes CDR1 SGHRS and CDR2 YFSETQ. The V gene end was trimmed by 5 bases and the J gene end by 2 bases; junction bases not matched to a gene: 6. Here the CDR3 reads CASSSGTGPYEQYV. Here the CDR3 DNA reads TGCGCCAGCAGTTCCGGGACAGGTCCCTACGAGCAGTACGTC.

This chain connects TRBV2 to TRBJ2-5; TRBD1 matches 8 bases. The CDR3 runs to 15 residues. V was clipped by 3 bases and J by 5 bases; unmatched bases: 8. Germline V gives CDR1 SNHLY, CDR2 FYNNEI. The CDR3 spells CASSDPRGPGETQYF. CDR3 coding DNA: TGTGCCAGCAGTGATCCCAGGGGGCCAGGGGAGACCCAGTACTTC.

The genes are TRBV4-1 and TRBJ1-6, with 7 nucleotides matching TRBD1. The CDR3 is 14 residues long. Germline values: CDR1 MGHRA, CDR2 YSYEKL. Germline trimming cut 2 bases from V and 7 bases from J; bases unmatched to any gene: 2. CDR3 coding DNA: TGCGCCAGCAGCCAACGGGACAGAAATTCACCCCTCCACTTT. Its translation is CASSQRDRNSPLHF.

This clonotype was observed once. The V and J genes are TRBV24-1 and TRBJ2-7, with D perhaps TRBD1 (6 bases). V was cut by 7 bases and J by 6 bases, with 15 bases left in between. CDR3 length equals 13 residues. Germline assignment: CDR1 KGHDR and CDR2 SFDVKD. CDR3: CATRIARGGEQYV. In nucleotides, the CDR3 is TGTGCCACCAGAATCGCCAGGGGCGGCGAGCAGTACGTC.